This T cell receptor beta chain is drawn from a study of brain T cells in children with intractable seizures. TCRdb's table, derived via immunoSEQ multiplex PCR, lists solely in-frame clones and lacks some. The table shows 78,000 or so clones, with about 90% occurring only once. General study results and limits: Viral specificity was inferred only from CDR3 similarity; HCMV serostatus was unknown. Clones missing pre-surgery may reflect undersampling of that blood sample.

Trimming cost V 5 bases and J 2 bases, with 13 bases left between them. Germline values: CDR1 MDHEN, CDR2 SYDVKM. This CDR3 is 15 amino acids long. The sequenced cases were selected for having the highest brain T cell transcript signatures. Patients received at least one anti-epileptic drug before surgery. Details on this clone: No antigen is known for it.

The receptor's source is a girl aged 2 to 9 with Rasmussen encephalitis and intractable seizures. The chain recombines TRBV28 with TRBJ1-5; D is ambiguous. The source material was peripheral blood, sampled at surgery. As DNA, the CDR3 is TGTGCCAGCAGTCCGACACCACGCGGCAATCAGCCCCAGCATTTT. Its protein is CASSPTPRGNQPQHF.